This T cell receptor beta chain came from a study of blood T cell repertoires in COVID-19. Study summary: Spain, Italy and the United States supplied samples that represented acute and convalescent COVID-19.

Trimming took off 3 bases at V and 5 bases at J, with 9 bases between the two ends. This CDR3 spans 13 amino acids. Looked up from germline, CDR1 is MNHNS and CDR2 is SASEGT. Produced via immunoSEQ multiplex PCR; TCRdb's table is partial and in-frame only. The data show 95,000 to 150,000 clones, 70% to 85% seen once. The chain uses TRBV6-1 and TRBJ2-3; weak D call: TRBD2 (5 bases). The sequencing sample was made of peripheral blood. The TCR sequence derives from a woman in her 70s with acute or convalescent COVID-19. The CDR3 sequence: CASSEKGRDTQYF. DNA for the CDR3: TGTGCCAGCAGTGAGAAAGGGAGAGATACGCAGTATTTT.